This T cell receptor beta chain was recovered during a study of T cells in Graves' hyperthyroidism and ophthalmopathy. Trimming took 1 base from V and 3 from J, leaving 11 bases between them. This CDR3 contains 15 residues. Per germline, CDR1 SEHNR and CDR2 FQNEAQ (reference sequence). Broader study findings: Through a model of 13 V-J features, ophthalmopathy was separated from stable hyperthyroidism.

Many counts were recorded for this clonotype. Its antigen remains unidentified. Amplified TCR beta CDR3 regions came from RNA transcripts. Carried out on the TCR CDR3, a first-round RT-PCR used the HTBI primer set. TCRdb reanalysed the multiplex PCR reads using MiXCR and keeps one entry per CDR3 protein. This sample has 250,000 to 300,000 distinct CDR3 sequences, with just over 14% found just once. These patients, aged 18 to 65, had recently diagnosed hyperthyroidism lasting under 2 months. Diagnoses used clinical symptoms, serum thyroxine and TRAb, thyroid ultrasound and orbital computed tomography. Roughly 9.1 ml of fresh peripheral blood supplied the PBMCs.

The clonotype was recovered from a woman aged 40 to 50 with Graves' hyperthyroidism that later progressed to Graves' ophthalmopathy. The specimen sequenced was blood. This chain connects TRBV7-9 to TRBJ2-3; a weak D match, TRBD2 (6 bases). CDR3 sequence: CASSLVGGITDTQYF. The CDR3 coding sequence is TGTGCCAGCAGCTTAGTCGGAGGGATAACAGATACGCAGTATTTT.